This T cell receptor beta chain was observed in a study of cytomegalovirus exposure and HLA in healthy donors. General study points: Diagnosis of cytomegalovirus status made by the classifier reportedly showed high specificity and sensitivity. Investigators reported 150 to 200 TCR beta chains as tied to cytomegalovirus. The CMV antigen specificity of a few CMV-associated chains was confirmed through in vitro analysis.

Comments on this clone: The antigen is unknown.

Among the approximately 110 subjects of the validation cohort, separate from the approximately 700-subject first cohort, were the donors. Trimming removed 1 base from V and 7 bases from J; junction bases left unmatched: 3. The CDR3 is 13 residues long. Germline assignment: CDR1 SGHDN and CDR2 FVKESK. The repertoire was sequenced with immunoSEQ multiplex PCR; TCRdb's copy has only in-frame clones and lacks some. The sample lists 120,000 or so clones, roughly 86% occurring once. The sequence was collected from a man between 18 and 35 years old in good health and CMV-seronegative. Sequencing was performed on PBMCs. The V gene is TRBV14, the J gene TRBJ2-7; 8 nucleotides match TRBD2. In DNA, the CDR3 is TGTGCCAGCAGCCAAGCTGGCGGGAGGGAGCAGTACTTC. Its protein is CASSQAGGREQYF.